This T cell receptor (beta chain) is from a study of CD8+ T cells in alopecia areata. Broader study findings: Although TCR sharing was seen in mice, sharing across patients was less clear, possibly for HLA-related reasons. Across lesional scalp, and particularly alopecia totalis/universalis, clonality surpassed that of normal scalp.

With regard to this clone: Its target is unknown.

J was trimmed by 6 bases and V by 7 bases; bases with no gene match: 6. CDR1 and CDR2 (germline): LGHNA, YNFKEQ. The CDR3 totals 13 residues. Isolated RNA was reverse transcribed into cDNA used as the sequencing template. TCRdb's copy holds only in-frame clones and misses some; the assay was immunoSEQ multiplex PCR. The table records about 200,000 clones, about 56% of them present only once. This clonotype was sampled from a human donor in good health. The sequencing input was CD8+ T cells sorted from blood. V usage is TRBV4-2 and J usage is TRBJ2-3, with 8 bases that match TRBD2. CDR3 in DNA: TGTGCCAGCAAGTTCGGGGGGGCTGATACGCAGTATTTT. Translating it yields CASKFGGADTQYF.